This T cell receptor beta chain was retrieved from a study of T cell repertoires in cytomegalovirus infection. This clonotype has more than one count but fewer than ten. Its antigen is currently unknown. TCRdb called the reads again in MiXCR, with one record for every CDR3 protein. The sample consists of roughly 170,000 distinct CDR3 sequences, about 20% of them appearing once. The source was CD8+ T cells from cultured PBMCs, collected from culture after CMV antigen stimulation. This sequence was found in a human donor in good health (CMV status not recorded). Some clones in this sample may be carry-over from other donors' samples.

The CDR3 DNA reads as TGTGCCAGCAGTCCTGCCGGGACAGGGTCCTACGAGCAGTACTTC. Translating gives CASSPAGTGSYEQYF. This chain uses TRBV27 with TRBJ2-7; TRBD1 matches at 9 bases. The J segment lost 1 base and the V segment lost 5 bases, leaving 6 bases of the junction unmatched. This CDR3 is built from 15 residues. From germline, CDR1 is MNHEY and CDR2 SMNVEV (reference sequence).